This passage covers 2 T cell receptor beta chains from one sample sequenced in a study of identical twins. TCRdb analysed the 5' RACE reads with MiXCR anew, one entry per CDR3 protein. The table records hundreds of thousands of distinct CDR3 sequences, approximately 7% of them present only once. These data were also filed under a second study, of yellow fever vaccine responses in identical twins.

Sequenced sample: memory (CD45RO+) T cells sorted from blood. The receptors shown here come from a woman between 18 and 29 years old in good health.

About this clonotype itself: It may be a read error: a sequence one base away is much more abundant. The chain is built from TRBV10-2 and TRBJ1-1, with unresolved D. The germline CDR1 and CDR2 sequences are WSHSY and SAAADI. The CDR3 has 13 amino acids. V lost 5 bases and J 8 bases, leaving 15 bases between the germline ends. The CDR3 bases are TGCGCCAGCAGTCCAGTAGCCAACCGGGAAGCTTTCTTT. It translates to CASSPVANREAFF.

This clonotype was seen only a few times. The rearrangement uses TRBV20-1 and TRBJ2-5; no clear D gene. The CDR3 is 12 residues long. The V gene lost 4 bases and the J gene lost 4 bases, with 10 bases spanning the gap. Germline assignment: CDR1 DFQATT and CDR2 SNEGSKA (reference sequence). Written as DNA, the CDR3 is TGCAGTGCTAATGAAGGGTTAGAGACCCAGTACTTC. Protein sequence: CSANEGLETQYF.